This T cell receptor (beta chain) came from a study of CD8 T cells in ankylosing spondylitis. In TCRdb, the 5' RACE reads were re-called with MiXCR into one record per CDR3 protein. Of around 91,000 distinct CDR3 sequences in the sample, roughly 9% are singletons; the top ten hold more than 30%. J gave up 4 bases and V 3 bases, and 5 bases lay outside the gene matches. The length of the CDR3 is 15 residues. Germline CDR1 reads MNHEY; CDR2 reads SMNVEV (reference sequence). The sample holds a few counts of this clonotype. Its matching antigen is unknown. Study-level results: Typical of ankylosing spondylitis blood, it appeared, was a TCR beta motif of several highly homologous variants. Reactive arthritis synovial fluid and blood previously showed some of these motif variants. Disease-linked clones reportedly showed significant enrichment in matched ankylosing spondylitis synovial fluid. Relatively rare in peripheral blood, disease-linked clones were also CD8+.

Specimen: blood, either unsorted or a sorted T cell fraction (not recorded which). This rearrangement joins TRBV27 to TRBJ2-4, with 8 bases that match TRBD2. This sequence was found in a male donor with ankylosing spondylitis. Written as DNA, the CDR3 is TGTGCCAGCAGTTTCTTGCGGGAGGTTAAAAACATTCAGTACTTC. Translation gives CASSFLREVKNIQYF.